Each of the 29 T cell receptor beta chains below was sequenced from the same sample in a study of blood T cell repertoires in COVID-19. Profiled with immunoSEQ multiplex PCR; TCRdb holds only in-frame clones, not every one. The data show 35,000 to 55,000 clones, 87% seen once. The sequencing input was peripheral blood. These receptors all stem from a human donor in a cohort sampled during active COVID-19.

V usage is TRBV5-6 and J usage is TRBJ2-7; D perhaps matches TRBD1 (6 bases). The CDR3 runs to 14 residues. Germline CDR1 SGHDT, CDR2 YYEEEE. V was shortened by 3 bases and J by 3 bases, with 13 bases between the two germline ends. The CDR3 loop reads CASSSGQRGYEQYF. The CDR3 coding sequence is TGTGCCAGCAGCTCAGGACAGCGCGGCTACGAGCAGTACTTC.

The genes are TRBV6-2 or TRBV6-3 and TRBJ2-5, with D uncertain. The CDR3 totals 14 residues. The germline CDR1 and CDR2 sequences are MNHEY and SVGEGT. Trimming pared 0 bases from V and 2 bases from J, leaving 7 bases between. DNA for the CDR3: TGTGCCAGCAGTTACTCCCAGTTACAAGAGACCCAGTACTTC. Protein: CASSYSQLQETQYF.

J is TRBJ1-1 and V is TRBV11-2; 7 nucleotides line up with TRBD1. Germline values: CDR1 SGHAT, CDR2 FQNNGV. The CDR3 totals 16 residues. Trimming at V came to 4 bases and at J to 0 bases, leaving 8 bases not matched to a gene. The CDR3 nucleotides read TGTGCCAGCAGCTGGGGGACAGCCTCCATGAACACTGAAGCTTTCTTT. It encodes CASSWGTASMNTEAFF.

The V and J genes are TRBV10-2 and TRBJ2-1, with 7 nucleotides matching TRBD1. V lost 8 bases to trimming and J lost 2 bases; unmatched junction nucleotides: 3. From germline, CDR1 is WSHSY and CDR2 SAAADI. This CDR3 comprises 13 residues. The CDR3 sequence: CASGDSPYNEQFF. DNA for the CDR3: TGCGCCAGCGGGGACAGCCCCTACAATGAGCAGTTCTTC.

The chain couples TRBV7-3 to TRBJ2-3; D possibly corresponds to TRBD2 (7 bases). The CDR3 extends over 16 amino acids. Trimming took 5 bases from V and 0 from J, leaving 15 bases between them. The germline gives CDR1 SGHTA, CDR2 FQGTGA. The CDR3 bases are TGTGCCAGCAGCCCTAAGGGGGGGCCTAGCACAGATACGCAGTATTTT. It codes for CASSPKGGPSTDTQYF.

The chain is built from TRBV21-1 and TRBJ1-2; the table's D gene call, TRBD1, was not cross checked with the DNA. TRBV21-1 is assigned pseudogene status. This CDR3 is 11 amino acids long. CDR3 nucleotide sequence: TGTGCCAGGGACAGGGATGATGGCTACACCTTC. It is translated as CARDRDDGYTF.

V gene TRBV30 combines with J gene TRBJ2-2, with D perhaps TRBD2 (5 bases). Germline V gives CDR1 GTSNPN, CDR2 SVGIG (reference sequence). The CDR3 loop spans 13 amino acids. Deletions cut 4 bases from V and 7 bases from J, with 13 bases between. CDR3 DNA: TGTGCCTGGAATTATAGGGAGCACGGGGAGCTGTTTTTT. Amino acid sequence: CAWNYREHGELFF.

This chain uses TRBV9 with TRBJ2-3; D is unclear. Trimming removed 0 bases at V and 1 base at J, with 3 bases between. Germline CDR1 and CDR2: SGDLS and YYNGEE. CDR3 length equals 13 residues. The CDR3 is CASSVAGTDTQYF. CDR3 sequence (DNA): TGTGCCAGCAGCGTAGCTGGCACAGATACGCAGTATTTT.

The V and J genes are TRBV18 and TRBJ2-5; D gene uncertain. This CDR3 comprises 11 residues. V lost 5 bases, J lost 6 bases, and 7 bases lay in between. From germline, CDR1 is KGHSH and CDR2 LQKENI. The DNA for the CDR3 is TGTGCCAGCTCAATCGAGCAGACCCAGTACTTC. This translates into CASSIEQTQYF.

The CDR3 DNA is TGTGCCAGCAGCTCGGGGACAGGGGAAGCACCCCTCCACTTT. It yields the protein CASSSGTGEAPLHF. The V and J genes are TRBV7-3 and TRBJ1-6; TRBD1 agrees at 10 bases. The germline gives CDR1 SGHTA, CDR2 FQGTGA. V lost 4 bases, J lost 11 bases, and 5 bases stayed unmatched. The CDR3 is 14 amino acids.

V usage is TRBV6-5 and J usage is TRBJ2-3; D is uncertain. Germline V gene data show CDR1 as MNHEY and CDR2 as SVGAGI. The CDR3 length is 12 residues. Deletions cut 7 bases from V and 5 bases from J, with 10 bases between. In nucleotides, the CDR3 is TGTGCCAGCACCTTGCGGAGAGATACGCAGTATTTT. Translating gives CASTLRRDTQYF.

J is TRBJ2-5 and V is TRBV18, with D possibly TRBD2 on 6 matching bases. The germline gives CDR1 KGHSH, CDR2 LQKENI. Trimming stripped 5 bases from V and 2 bases from J, with 12 bases between. CDR3 length equals 14 residues. CDR3 in amino acids: CASSEGTVQETQYF. CDR3 bases: TGTGCCAGCTCAGAGGGGACTGTTCAAGAGACCCAGTACTTC. Together with reference TRBV18 and TRBJ2-5, the CDR3 gives the full variable domain: NAGVMQNPRHLVRRRGQEARLRCSPMKGHSHVYWYRQLPEEGLKFMVYLQKENIIDESGMPKERFSAEFPKEGPSILRIQQVVRGDSAAYFCASSEGTVQETQYFGPGTRLLVL.

A single count supports this clone. The chain employs TRBV15 and TRBJ2-7; 9 bases align to TRBD1. CDR3 length: 16 amino acids. V lost 3 bases, J lost 1 base, and 7 bases stayed unmatched. Germline V gene lookup returns CDR1 LNHNV and CDR2 YYDKDF (reference sequence). The CDR3 sequence: CATSRFPGQGSYEQYF. In DNA form, the CDR3 reads TGTGCCACCAGCAGGTTCCCGGGACAGGGATCCTACGAGCAGTACTTC.

On this clone itself: An end of the junction differs from the germline gene, which may be a read error. This rearrangement joins TRBV3-1 (or the pseudogene TRBV3-2) to TRBJ2-5; 8 bases fit TRBD1. From germline, CDR1 is LGHDT and CDR2 YNNKEL (reference sequence). This CDR3 is 12 amino acids long. The CDR3 loop is CASSLYPGQENF. CDR3 nucleotide sequence: TGTGCCAGCAGCCTTTACCCGGGACAGGAGAACTTC.

This clone was seen more than once but under ten times. V is TRBV10-1 and J is TRBJ2-7, with TRBD1 as a possible D gene (6 bases). Germline CDR1 WNHNN, CDR2 SYGVQD (reference sequence). This CDR3 region has 14 residues. The V end was cut by 3 bases, the J end by 2 bases, with 11 bases between. The CDR3 region is CASSEEGGAYEQYF. The CDR3 nucleotides are TGCGCCAGCAGTGAAGAAGGGGGAGCCTACGAGCAGTACTTC.

This clone has only one observation. The chain carries TRBV13 and TRBJ2-7; the match to TRBD1 covers 8 bases. V gave up 5 bases and J gave up 3 bases; unmatched junction bases: 12. This CDR3 contains 16 residues. The germline V gene has CDR1 PRHDT and CDR2 FYEKMQ (reference sequence). CDR3 DNA sequence: TGTGCCAGCAGCCTACCCGGACAGGGTGGGTTCTACGAGCAGTACTTC. It translates to CASSLPGQGGFYEQYF.

The rearrangement links TRBV27 to TRBJ2-7, with 9 positions matching TRBD2. The CDR3 is 14 residues long. The junction had 5 bases not matched to a gene; V was cut back by 4 bases and J by 4 bases. Germline loops: CDR1 MNHEY, CDR2 SMNVEV (reference sequence). This CDR3 reads CASSWASGKYEQYF. The CDR3 region has the DNA TGTGCCAGCAGTTGGGCTAGCGGGAAGTACGAGCAGTACTTC.

The CDR3 protein is CASSSGDGGEQFF. CDR3 in DNA: TGTGCCAGCAGCTCGGGGGATGGAGGGGAGCAGTTCTTC. V usage is TRBV7-2 and J usage is TRBJ2-1, with D possibly TRBD2 on 6 matching bases. This CDR3 spans 13 amino acids. Germline CDR1 SGHTA, CDR2 FQGNSA. V was pared by 4 bases and J by 10 bases, with 14 bases between.

This chain joins TRBV11-2 and TRBJ2-7; TRBD2 agrees at 7 bases. Germline V lookup: CDR1 SGHAT, CDR2 FQNNGV. J lost 4 bases, V lost 8 bases, and 11 bases had no gene match. The CDR3 is 14 residues long. CDR3 loop: CASRSLGRAYEQYF. In DNA form, the CDR3 reads TGTGCCAGCCGGTCCCTGGGGAGGGCTTACGAGCAGTACTTC.

V usage is TRBV30 and J usage is TRBJ2-1; 10 positions agree with TRBD2. CDR1 and CDR2 (germline): GTSNPN, SVGIG (reference sequence). Trimming at V came to 5 bases and at J to 8 bases, leaving 12 bases not matched to a gene. This CDR3 is 15 amino acids long. The CDR3 DNA sequence: TGTGCCTGGTTGACCGGGACTAGCGTTACCCATGAGCAGTTCTTC. This translates into CAWLTGTSVTHEQFF.

The chain carries TRBV18 and TRBJ1-1; a possible D gene is TRBD1 (5 bases). V lost 10 bases and J 5 bases, leaving 17 bases between the germline ends. Looked up from germline, CDR1 is KGHSH and CDR2 is LQKENI. This CDR3 contains 13 residues. Here the CDR3 DNA reads TGTGCCACCAGGGAGGGCCTCGGTACTGAAGCTTTCTTT. This translates into CATREGLGTEAFF.

A remark on this clone: The same CDR3 also results from other DNA sequences found in this sample. The chain combines TRBV28 with TRBJ1-1; D is perhaps TRBD1 (6 bases). Trimming pared 2 bases from V and 4 bases from J, leaving 8 bases between. Germline CDR1 reads MDHEN; CDR2 reads SYDVKM. The CDR3 has 13 amino acids. The CDR3 loop reads CASSLGQRTEAFF. Written as DNA, the CDR3 is TGTGCCAGCAGTTTAGGACAGCGCACTGAAGCTTTCTTT.

The rearrangement joins TRBV7-2 to TRBJ2-2, with 10 positions matching TRBD1. The CDR3 is made up of 14 amino acids. The trim removed 6 bases at V and 5 bases at J, leaving 3 bases unmatched. Germline CDR1 is SGHTA and CDR2 is FQGNSA. CDR3 in DNA: TGTGCCAGCAGGCGGGACAGGGGAACCGGGGAGCTGTTTTTT. Amino acids: CASRRDRGTGELFF.

The chain combines TRBV5-4 with TRBJ2-7; 7 bases line up with TRBD2. J lost 1 base, V lost 4 bases, and 14 bases had no gene match. There are 17 residues in the CDR3. Germline CDR1 is SGHNT and CDR2 is YYREEE (reference sequence). In nucleotides, the CDR3 is TGTGCCAGCAGCCCAGAGGCTAGCGGACTCCAATCCTACGAGCAGTACTTC. Its protein is CASSPEASGLQSYEQYF.

The V gene is TRBV29-1, the J gene TRBJ1-1, with 7 bases fitting TRBD1. This CDR3 contains 12 residues. J lost 4 bases, V lost 6 bases, and 5 bases had no gene match. Germline loops: CDR1 SQVTM, CDR2 ANQGSEA. In DNA, the CDR3 is TGCAGCGTGAATCCAGGGGGCACTGAAGCTTTCTTT. Protein sequence: CSVNPGGTEAFF. The variable domain in full, with the rest retrieved from reference TRBV29-1 and TRBJ1-1, is SAVISQKPSRDICQRGTSLTIQCQVDSQVTMMFWYRQQPGQSLTLIATANQGSEATYESGFVIDKFPISRPNLTFSTLTVSNMSPEDSSIYLCSVNPGGTEAFFGQGTRLTVV.

The chain carries TRBV15 and TRBJ2-1, with TRBD2 identical over 12 bases. CDR1 is LNHNV, CDR2 YYDKDF, per germline (reference sequence). V gave up 6 bases and J gave up 5 bases; unmatched junction bases: 5. This CDR3 contains 15 residues. CDR3 residues: CATRRTSGIDNEQFF. Written as DNA, the CDR3 is TGTGCCACCAGGAGGACTAGCGGGATCGACAATGAGCAGTTCTTC. The entire variable domain, with the rest obtained from reference TRBV15 and TRBJ2-1, is as follows: DAMVIQNPRYQVTQFGKPVTLSCSQTLNHNVMYWYQQKSSQAPKLLFHYYDKDFNNEADTPDNFQSRRPNTSFCFLDIRSPGLGDTAMYLCATRRTSGIDNEQFFGPGTRLTVL.

J is TRBJ2-7 and V is TRBV5-3; 13 bases fit TRBD2. TRBV5-3 is known as an ORF, though its function is uncertain. The CDR3 spans 17 residues. V shed 0 bases, J shed 5 bases, and the junction held 8 bases outside the gene matches. The CDR3 reads CARSLGNVGLAGHEQYF. The CDR3 bases are TGTGCCAGAAGCTTGGGAAACGTGGGACTAGCGGGACACGAGCAGTACTTC.

V is TRBV18 and J is TRBJ2-1; 12 bases are shared with TRBD2. The CDR3 totals 14 residues. V shed 5 bases, J shed 9 bases, and the junction held 5 bases outside the gene matches. The germline V gene has CDR1 KGHSH and CDR2 LQKENI. This CDR3 reads CASSTSGRLGEQFF. Here the CDR3 DNA reads TGTGCCAGCTCAACTAGCGGGAGGTTAGGTGAGCAGTTCTTC.

The chain joins TRBV7-9 to TRBJ2-1; 11 bases map to TRBD2. V was clipped by 5 bases and J by 9 bases; unmatched bases: 9. Germline CDR1 and CDR2: SEHNR and FQNEAQ (reference sequence). This CDR3 spans 15 amino acids. CDR3 loop: CASSPRGSGRGEQFF. The CDR3 nucleotides are TGTGCCAGCAGCCCGCGGGGTAGCGGGAGGGGTGAGCAGTTCTTC.